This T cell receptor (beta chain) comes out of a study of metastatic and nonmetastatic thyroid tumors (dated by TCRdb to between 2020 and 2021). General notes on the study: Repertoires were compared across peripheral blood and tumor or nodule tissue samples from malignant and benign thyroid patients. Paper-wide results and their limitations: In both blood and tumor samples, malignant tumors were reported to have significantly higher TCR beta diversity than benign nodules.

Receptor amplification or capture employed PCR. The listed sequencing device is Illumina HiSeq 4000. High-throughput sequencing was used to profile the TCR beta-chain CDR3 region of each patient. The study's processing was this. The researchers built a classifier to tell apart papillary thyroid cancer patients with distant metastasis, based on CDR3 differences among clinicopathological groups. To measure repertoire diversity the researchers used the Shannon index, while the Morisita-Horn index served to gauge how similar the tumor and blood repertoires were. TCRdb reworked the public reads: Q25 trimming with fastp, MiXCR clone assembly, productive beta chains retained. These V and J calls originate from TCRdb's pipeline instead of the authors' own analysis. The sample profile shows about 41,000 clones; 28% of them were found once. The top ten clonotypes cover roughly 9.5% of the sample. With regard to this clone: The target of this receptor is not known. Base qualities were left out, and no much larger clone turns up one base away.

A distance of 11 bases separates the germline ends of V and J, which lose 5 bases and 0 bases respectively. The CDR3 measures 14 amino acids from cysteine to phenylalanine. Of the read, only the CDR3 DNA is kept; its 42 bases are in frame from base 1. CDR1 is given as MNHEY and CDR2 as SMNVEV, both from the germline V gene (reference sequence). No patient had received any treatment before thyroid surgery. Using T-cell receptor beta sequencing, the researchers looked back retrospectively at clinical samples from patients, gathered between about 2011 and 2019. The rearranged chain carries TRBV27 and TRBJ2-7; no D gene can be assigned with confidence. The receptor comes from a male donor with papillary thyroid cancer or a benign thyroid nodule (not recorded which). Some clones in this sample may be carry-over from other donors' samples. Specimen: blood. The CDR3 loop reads CASSGQESSYEQYF. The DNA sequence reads TGTGCCAGCAGTGGTCAGGAGAGCTCCTACGAGCAGTACTTC.